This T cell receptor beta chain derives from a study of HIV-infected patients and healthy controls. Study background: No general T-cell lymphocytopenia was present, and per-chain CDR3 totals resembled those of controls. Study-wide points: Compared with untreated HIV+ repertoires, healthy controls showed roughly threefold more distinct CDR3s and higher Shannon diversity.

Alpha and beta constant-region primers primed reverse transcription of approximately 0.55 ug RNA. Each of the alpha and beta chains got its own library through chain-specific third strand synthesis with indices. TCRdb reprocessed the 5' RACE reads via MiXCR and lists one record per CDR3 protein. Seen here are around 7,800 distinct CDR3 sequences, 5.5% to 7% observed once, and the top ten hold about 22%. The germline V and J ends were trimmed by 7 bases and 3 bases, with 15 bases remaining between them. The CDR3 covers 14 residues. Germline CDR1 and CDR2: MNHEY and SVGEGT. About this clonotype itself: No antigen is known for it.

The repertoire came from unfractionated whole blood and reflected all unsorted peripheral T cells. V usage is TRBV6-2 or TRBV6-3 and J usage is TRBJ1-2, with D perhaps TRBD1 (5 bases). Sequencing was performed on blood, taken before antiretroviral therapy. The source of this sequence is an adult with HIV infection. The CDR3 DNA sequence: TGTGCCAGCACCCCTGGGGACTTGGACTATGGCTACACCTTC. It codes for CASTPGDLDYGYTF.